This TCR beta chain was found in a study of blood T cell repertoires in COVID-19 (dated by TCRdb to about 2020). Broadly, across the study: Collaborator samples came from the United States, Italy and Spain and covered acute and convalescent phases of COVID-19. Where HLA class I and class II types were available, the types were taken from metadata supplied by the sample provider, not from assay-based typing. Samples came from the ongoing ImmuneRACE study (first 160 participants) plus 1,254 subjects from 6 global collaborators. Sample metadata almost always included a de-identified subject ID, COVID-19 status, age in years and sex. The prospective study material was composed of cDNA or gDNA derived from T cells, B-cell-depleted T cells, or PBMCs. A freely available public database, intended as a resource for researchers studying the immune response to SARS-CoV-2, is where the repertoires were released. The dataset comprised deeply sampled blood TCRbeta repertoires from subjects exposed to, actively infected with, or recovered from COVID-19. Study-wide findings and limitations: How much clinical and demographic metadata was included differed by source and by participant, and the metadata was provided uncurated.

Per the germline V gene, MNHEY is the CDR1 and SVGAGI is the CDR2. V trim: 6 bases; J trim: 2 bases; unmatched bases: 6. Including cysteine and phenylalanine, the CDR3 has 15 amino acids. The retained sequence is limited to the CDR3, 45 bases, with the frame set at the first base. Participants in the prospective study were enrolled through a virtual design, were aged roughly 18 to 100 years, and lived in roughly 26 United States geographic areas. Cohort assignment in the prospective study relied on participant-reported clinical history from a screening survey and a study questionnaire. Recovered participants in ImmuneRACE Cohort 3 were defined by two consecutive negative NP/OP PCR tests, clearance by a healthcare professional, or resolution of symptoms. In the prospective study, whole blood, serum and a nasopharyngeal or oropharyngeal swab were collected from each participant by mobile phlebotomists. Participants in the prospective study had the option to provide additional blood draws and questionnaires over a roughly 2-month period. Blood samples from the prospective study were shipped frozen or at room temperature prior to DNA extraction.

Of note for this clone: What this receptor recognizes is not known. No base quality values were provided; no much bigger clone lies one nucleotide off. Different DNA sequences within this sample yield the same CDR3.

TCRbeta CDR3 regions were amplified from genomic DNA by means of the immunoSEQ Assay, a bias-controlled multiplex PCR. From the authors' description of their analysis: Within the assay, amplification of reference gene primers was used to estimate how many nucleated cells each sample contained. To quantify the absolute abundance of each unique TCRbeta CDR3 rearrangement, sequence reads were collapsed and filtered. For each sample, productive Simpson clonality was calculated as the square root of Simpson's diversity index over productive rearrangements. TCRdb provides this immuneACCESS table in a form limited to in-frame rearrangements. Some clones are lacking; in checked studies, under half of them reflect an unresolved V gene, and why the rest are absent is not known. V and J calls and clone size are as listed in that table; D and trimming were resolved from the DNA. This sample lists about 310,000 clones; about 88% were detected once. Around a tenth of the sample is held by the ten biggest clonotypes.

Sequenced sample: PBMCs or T cells enriched from blood (not recorded which). This sequence uses TRBV6-5 and TRBJ2-5, and TRBD1 matches 10 of the central bases. The receptor's source is a woman in her 40s who had recovered from COVID-19. At the DNA level, the sequence is TGTGCCAGCAGCTCGCCGGGACAGGGGCAAGAGACCCAGTACTTC. It is translated as CASSSPGQGQETQYF.